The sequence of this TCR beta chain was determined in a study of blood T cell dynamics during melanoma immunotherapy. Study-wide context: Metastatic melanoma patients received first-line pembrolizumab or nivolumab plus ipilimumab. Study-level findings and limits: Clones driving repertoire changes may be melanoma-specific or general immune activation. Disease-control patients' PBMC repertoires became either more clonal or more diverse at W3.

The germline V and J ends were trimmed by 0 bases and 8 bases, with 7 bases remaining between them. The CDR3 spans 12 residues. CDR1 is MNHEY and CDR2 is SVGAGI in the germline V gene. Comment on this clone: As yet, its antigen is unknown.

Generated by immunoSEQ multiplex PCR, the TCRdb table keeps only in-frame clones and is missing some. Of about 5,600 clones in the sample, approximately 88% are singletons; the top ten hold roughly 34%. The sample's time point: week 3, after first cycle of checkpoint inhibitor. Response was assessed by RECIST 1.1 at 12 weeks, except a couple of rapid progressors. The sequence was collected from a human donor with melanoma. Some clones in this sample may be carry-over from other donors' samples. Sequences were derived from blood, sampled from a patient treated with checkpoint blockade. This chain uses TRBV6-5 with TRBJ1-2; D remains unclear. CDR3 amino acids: CASSYSVGGYTF. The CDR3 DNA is TGTGCCAGCAGTTACTCGGTGGGAGGCTACACCTTC.